A single sample gave rise to the 4 T cell receptor beta chains below, sequenced in a study of blood T cell repertoires in COVID-19. Produced via immunoSEQ multiplex PCR; TCRdb's table is partial and in-frame only. The top ten hold less than 4% of the sample, which has about 220,000 clones, about four fifths seen once. The sequenced sample was PBMCs or T cells enriched from blood (not recorded which). These receptors all come from a woman between 40 and 55 years old who had been exposed to COVID-19.

V usage is TRBV30 and J usage is TRBJ1-1; TRBD1 matches 7 bases. CDR3 length: 16 residues. The germline V gene encodes CDR1 GTSNPN and CDR2 SVGIG (reference sequence). The V segment lost 0 bases and the J segment 1 base; nucleotides outside the gene matches: 8. The CDR3 sequence is CAWSVWAGGRNTEAFF. CDR3 coding DNA: TGTGCCTGGAGTGTATGGGCAGGGGGGAGGAACACTGAAGCTTTCTTT.

The chain combines TRBV28 with TRBJ1-2; 11 bases align to TRBD1. With 6 bases clipped from V and 3 bases from J, the junction kept 12 bases outside the gene matches. Germline loops: CDR1 MDHEN, CDR2 SYDVKM. CDR3 length equals 17 residues. CDR3 loop: CASRQNPGQGVDYGYTF. The DNA of the CDR3 is TGTGCCAGCAGACAAAACCCGGGACAGGGGGTGGACTATGGCTACACCTTC.

This clone was recorded only once. The V gene is TRBV2, the J gene TRBJ2-3, with a weak D call TRBD1 (7 bases). The CDR3 has 20 residues. Germline V gene lookup returns CDR1 SNHLY and CDR2 FYNNEI. With 4 bases removed from V and 4 bases from J, the gap between germline ends came to 30 bases. CDR3 in amino acids: CASSVLVRGTVPLHPDTQYF. DNA of the CDR3: TGTGCCAGCAGTGTTTTAGTACGGGGGACAGTCCCACTTCACCCAGATACGCAGTATTTT.

A note on this clone: One junction end does not reproduce the germline sequence, and a read error may be involved. The chain recombines TRBV3-1 (or the pseudogene TRBV3-2) with TRBJ1-4; tentatively, D is TRBD1 (6 bases). This CDR3 spans 14 amino acids. The V gene's germline CDR1 is LGHDT and CDR2 YNNKEL (reference sequence). CDR3 in amino acids: CASNQGGGNQKLFF. CDR3 in DNA: TGTGCCAGCAACCAAGGGGGGGGTAATCAAAAACTGTTTTTT.